This is a list of T cell receptor beta chains from one sample in a study of blood T cells in healthy people across ages. Each CDR3 protein gets one entry after TCRdb re-called the 5' RACE reads with MiXCR. The sample lists about 570,000 distinct CDR3 sequences, 27% seen once, with under 20% in the top ten. Sequences were obtained from blood. The receptors were gathered from a woman in her seventies in good health. Each CDR3 is given with its conserved first and last residue. A D gene is named only where the DNA matches it firmly. A clone size is listed for some rows: how often the clone was seen (once, few, many), or a class if it is expanded.

d_call: TRBD1
clone_size: few
j_call: TRBJ1-4
v_call: TRBV18
cdr3_nt: TGTGCCAGCTCCCCAACAGGGGATAATGAAAAACTGTTTTTT
cdr3_aa: CASSPTGDNEKLFF

d_call: -
clone_size: -
j_call: TRBJ1-4
v_call: TRBV12-3/TRBV12-4
cdr3_nt: TGTGCCAGCAGTTTTCAACAGGGAGGGGATGAAAAACTGTTTTTT
cdr3_aa: CASSFQQGGDEKLFF

d_call: -
clone_size: few
j_call: TRBJ1-6
v_call: TRBV12-3/TRBV12-4
cdr3_nt: TGTGCCAGCAAAAATGGATCACCCCTCCACTTT
cdr3_aa: CASKNGSPLHF

d_call: -
clone_size: few
j_call: TRBJ2-1
v_call: TRBV4-3
cdr3_nt: TGCGCCAGCAGCCAAGATCGGAGCAATGAGCAGTTCTTC
cdr3_aa: CASSQDRSNEQFF

d_call: -
clone_size: -
j_call: TRBJ2-5
v_call: TRBV20-1
cdr3_nt: TGCAGTGCTAGAGGTCCCGCGGAGACCCAGTACTTC
cdr3_aa: CSARGPAETQYF

d_call: TRBD2
clone_size: -
j_call: TRBJ2-5
v_call: TRBV7-7
cdr3_nt: TGTGCTAGCAGCTTAGCGGGCCGGGCTAGCAGACAAGAGACCCAGTACTTC
cdr3_aa: CASSLAGRASRQETQYF

d_call: TRBD1
clone_size: -
j_call: TRBJ1-1
v_call: TRBV7-3
cdr3_nt: TGTGCCAGCAGCTTAACGGGACAGACCACTGAAGCTTTCTTT
cdr3_aa: CASSLTGQTTEAFF

d_call: -
clone_size: few
j_call: TRBJ1-1
v_call: TRBV20-1
cdr3_nt: TGCAGTGCTTACCTACAGGGAAGGACTGAAGCTTTCTTT
cdr3_aa: CSAYLQGRTEAFF

d_call: TRBD2
clone_size: -
j_call: TRBJ2-1
v_call: TRBV7-6
cdr3_nt: TGTGCCAGCAGCTCCCCGGGACTAGCCCACAATGAGCAGTTCTTC
cdr3_aa: CASSSPGLAHNEQFF

d_call: -
clone_size: -
j_call: TRBJ2-7
v_call: TRBV5-1
cdr3_nt: TGCGCCAGCAGCTATGGTAGTGCCGAGCAGTACTTC
cdr3_aa: CASSYGSAEQYF

d_call: -
clone_size: -
j_call: TRBJ1-2
v_call: TRBV4-2
cdr3_nt: TGTGCCAGCAGCCAAGCCACAGGGACCTATGGCTACACCTTC
cdr3_aa: CASSQATGTYGYTF

d_call: TRBD2
clone_size: many
j_call: TRBJ2-1
v_call: TRBV7-2
cdr3_nt: TGTGCCAGCAGCTTATTTGTTAGCGGGGGGACCCCATTATACAATGAGCAGTTCTTC
cdr3_aa: CASSLFVSGGTPLYNEQFF

d_call: TRBD2
clone_size: few
j_call: TRBJ2-5
v_call: TRBV5-1
cdr3_nt: TGCGCCAGCAGCTTCCAACAGACTAGCGGGGGACAAGAGACCCAGTACTTC
cdr3_aa: CASSFQQTSGGQETQYF

d_call: -
clone_size: -
j_call: TRBJ1-6
v_call: TRBV9
cdr3_nt: TGTGCCAGCAGCGGGGATACGGACTCACCCCTCCACTTT
cdr3_aa: CASSGDTDSPLHF

d_call: -
clone_size: many
j_call: TRBJ2-2
v_call: TRBV12-5
cdr3_nt: TGTGCTACCTCTTTGAACACCGGGGAGCTGTTTTTT
cdr3_aa: CATSLNTGELFF

d_call: TRBD2
clone_size: -
j_call: TRBJ2-1
v_call: TRBV10-3
cdr3_nt: TGTGCCATCAGCACGCTGACTAGCGGGGGGCAGAATGAGCAGTTCTTC
cdr3_aa: CAISTLTSGGQNEQFF

d_call: TRBD2
clone_size: -
j_call: TRBJ2-5
v_call: TRBV5-1
cdr3_nt: TGCGCCAGCAGTCCTACTAGCGGGGGGCAAGAGACCCAGTACTTC
cdr3_aa: CASSPTSGGQETQYF

d_call: TRBD1
clone_size: few
j_call: TRBJ1-5
v_call: TRBV6-6
cdr3_nt: TGTGCCAGCAGTTTAGGGACAGGGGGTCACAATCAGCCCCAGCATTTT
cdr3_aa: CASSLGTGGHNQPQHF